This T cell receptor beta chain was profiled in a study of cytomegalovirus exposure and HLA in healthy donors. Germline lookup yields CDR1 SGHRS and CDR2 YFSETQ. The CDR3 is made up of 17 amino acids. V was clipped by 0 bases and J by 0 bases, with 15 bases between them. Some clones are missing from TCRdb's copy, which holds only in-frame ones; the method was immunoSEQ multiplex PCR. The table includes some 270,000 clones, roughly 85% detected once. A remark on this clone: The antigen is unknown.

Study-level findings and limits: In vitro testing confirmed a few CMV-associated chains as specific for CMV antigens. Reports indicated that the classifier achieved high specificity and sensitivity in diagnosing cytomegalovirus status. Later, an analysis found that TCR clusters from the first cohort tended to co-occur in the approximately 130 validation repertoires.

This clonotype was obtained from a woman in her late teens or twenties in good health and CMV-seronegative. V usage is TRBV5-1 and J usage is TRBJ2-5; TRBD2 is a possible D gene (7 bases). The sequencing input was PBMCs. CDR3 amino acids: CASSLEGGPWYQETQYF. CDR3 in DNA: TGCGCCAGCAGCTTGGAGGGGGGGCCCTGGTACCAAGAGACCCAGTACTTC.